This TCR beta chain was documented in a study of T cell repertoires in cytomegalovirus infection. Background on the study: Both recently identified HLA-C-restricted and well-studied HLA-B-restricted CMV epitopes were used in the study. Evidence of both CMV infection and a matching HLA type came from public TCR beta signatures. Overall study findings and caveats: Carriers of CMV and the relevant HLA type were discriminated by public TCR beta frequency. HLA-C-restricted CMV-specific TCR beta clonotypes prevailed in the ex vivo response.

V dropped 1 base and J dropped 1 base, with 7 bases sitting between them. From germline, CDR1 is SGHVT and CDR2 SQSDAQ. This CDR3 region has 15 residues. MiXCR, applied by TCRdb to the reads, yields one record per CDR3 protein. The data contain some 500,000 distinct CDR3 sequences, roughly 34% of them singletons. Notes on this clonotype: The antigen is unknown.

The TCR originated in a human donor in good health (CMV status not recorded). Some clones in this sample may be carry-over from other donors' samples. The material sequenced was cultured PBMCs, taken from culture after CMV antigen stimulation. The chain employs TRBV7-4 and TRBJ1-4, with TRBD1 as a possible D gene (5 bases). CDR3 sequence reads: CASSLDQGTNEKLFF. For the CDR3, the DNA is TGTGCCAGCAGCTTAGATCAGGGAACTAATGAAAAACTGTTTTTT.